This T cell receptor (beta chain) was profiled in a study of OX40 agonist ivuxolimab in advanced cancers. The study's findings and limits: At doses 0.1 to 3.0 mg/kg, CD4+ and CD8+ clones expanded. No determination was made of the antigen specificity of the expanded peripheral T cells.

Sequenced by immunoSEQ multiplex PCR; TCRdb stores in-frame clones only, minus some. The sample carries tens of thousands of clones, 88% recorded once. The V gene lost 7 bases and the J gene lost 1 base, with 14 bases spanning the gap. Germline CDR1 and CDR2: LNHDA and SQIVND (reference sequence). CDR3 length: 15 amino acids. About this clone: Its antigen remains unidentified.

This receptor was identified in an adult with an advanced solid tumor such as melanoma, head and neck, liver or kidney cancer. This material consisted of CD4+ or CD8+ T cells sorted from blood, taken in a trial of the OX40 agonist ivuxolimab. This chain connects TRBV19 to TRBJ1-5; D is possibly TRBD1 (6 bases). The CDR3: CASTPDRNSNQPQHF. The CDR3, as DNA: TGTGCCAGTACCCCGGACAGAAACAGCAATCAGCCCCAGCATTTT.